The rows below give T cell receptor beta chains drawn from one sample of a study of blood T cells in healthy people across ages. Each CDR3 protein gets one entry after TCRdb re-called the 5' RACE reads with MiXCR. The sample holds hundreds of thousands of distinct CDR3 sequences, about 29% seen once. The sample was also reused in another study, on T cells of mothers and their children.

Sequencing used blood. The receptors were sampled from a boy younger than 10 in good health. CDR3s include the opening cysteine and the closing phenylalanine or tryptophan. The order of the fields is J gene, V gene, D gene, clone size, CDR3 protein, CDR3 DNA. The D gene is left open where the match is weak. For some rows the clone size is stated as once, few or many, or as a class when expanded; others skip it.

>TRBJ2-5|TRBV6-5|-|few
CASTRDWRETQYF
TGTGCCAGCACGAGGGATTGGAGAGAGACCCAGTACTTC
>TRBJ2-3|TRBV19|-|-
CASKGDGGTDTQYF
TGTGCCAGTAAAGGGGACGGAGGCACAGATACGCAGTATTTT
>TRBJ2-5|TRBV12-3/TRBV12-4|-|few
CASSLGGQIQETQYF
TGTGCCAGCAGTTTAGGCGGACAGATCCAAGAGACCCAGTACTTC
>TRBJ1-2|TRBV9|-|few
CASSVAWDTNYGYTF
TGTGCCAGCAGCGTAGCTTGGGACACAAACTATGGCTACACCTTC
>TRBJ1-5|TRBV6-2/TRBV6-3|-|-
CASSTRSLQATNQPQHF
TGTGCCAGCAGCACAAGGTCCCTTCAGGCTACCAATCAGCCCCAGCATTTT
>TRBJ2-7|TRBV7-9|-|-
CASSPSVVSNYEQYF
TGTGCCAGCAGTCCGTCCGTAGTTTCCAACTACGAGCAGTACTTC
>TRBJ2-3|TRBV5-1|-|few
CASSPSQGPDTQYF
TGCGCCAGCAGCCCATCACAGGGACCAGATACGCAGTATTTT
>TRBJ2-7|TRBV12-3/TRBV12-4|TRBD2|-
CASSTSGTSGREQYF
TGTGCCAGCAGTACTTCCGGGACTAGCGGTCGGGAGCAGTACTTC
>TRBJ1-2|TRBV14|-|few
CASSQDRGLRPTF
TGTGCCAGCAGCCAAGATCGGGGCCTTAGACCTACCTTC
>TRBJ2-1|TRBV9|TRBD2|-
CASSEAGGSYNEQFF
TGTGCCAGCAGCGAAGCGGGAGGTTCCTACAATGAGCAGTTCTTC
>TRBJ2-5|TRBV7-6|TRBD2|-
CASSLELAGAKETQYF
TGTGCCAGCAGCTTAGAATTAGCGGGGGCCAAAGAGACCCAGTACTTC
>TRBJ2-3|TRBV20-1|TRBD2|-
CSARDLAGGITLSTDTQYF
TGCAGTGCTAGAGATTTAGCGGGAGGGATCACTCTTAGCACAGATACGCAGTATTTT
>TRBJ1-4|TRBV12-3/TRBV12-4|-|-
CASSFRPGGEKLFF
TGTGCCAGCAGTTTCAGGCCGGGGGGTGAAAAACTGTTTTTT
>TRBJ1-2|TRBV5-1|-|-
CASALAMNYGYTF
TGCGCCAGCGCTCTAGCAATGAACTATGGCTACACCTTC
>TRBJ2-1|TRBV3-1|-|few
CASSYVLTGGNEQFF
TGTGCCAGCAGCTACGTCCTGACAGGAGGGAATGAGCAGTTCTTC
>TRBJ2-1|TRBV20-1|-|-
CSARDFRGLQQFF
TGCAGTGCTAGAGATTTTAGGGGACTTCAGCAGTTCTTC
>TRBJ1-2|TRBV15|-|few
CATSTRPRDHGYTF
TGTGCCACCAGCACCCGGCCCAGGGACCATGGCTACACCTTC
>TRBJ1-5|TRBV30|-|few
CAWSVRGFPHQPQHF
TGTGCCTGGAGTGTACGCGGGTTCCCCCATCAGCCCCAGCATTTT
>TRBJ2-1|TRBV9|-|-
CASSGGDSGNEQFF
TGTGCCAGCAGCGGGGGGGACAGTGGGAATGAGCAGTTCTTC
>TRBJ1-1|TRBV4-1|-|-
CASSQDGSVGTEAFF
TGCGCCAGCAGCCAAGATGGTTCCGTCGGCACTGAAGCTTTCTTT
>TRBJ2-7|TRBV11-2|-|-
CASSLGGRSSYEQYF
TGTGCCAGCAGCTTAGGGGGGCGGAGCTCCTACGAGCAGTACTTC
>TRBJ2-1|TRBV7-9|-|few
CASSLGPTGRFF
TGTGCCAGCAGCTTAGGGCCAACAGGGCGGTTCTTC
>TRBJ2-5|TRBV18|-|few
CASSPPGIPKETQYF
TGTGCCAGCTCACCACCAGGAATACCAAAAGAGACCCAGTACTTC
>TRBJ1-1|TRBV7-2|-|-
CASSFGYRGDTEAFF
TGTGCCAGCAGCTTCGGTTATCGTGGCGACACTGAAGCTTTCTTT
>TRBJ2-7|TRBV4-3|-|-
CASIRSSEQYF
TGCGCCAGCATTCGATCGAGCGAGCAGTACTTC
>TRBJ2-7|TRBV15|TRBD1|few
CATSRDRRSSYEQYF
TGTGCCACCAGCAGGGACAGGAGGAGCTCCTACGAGCAGTACTTC
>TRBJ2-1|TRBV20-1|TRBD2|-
CSARASGSWYNEQFF
TGCAGTGCTAGAGCTAGCGGGAGCTGGTACAATGAGCAGTTCTTC
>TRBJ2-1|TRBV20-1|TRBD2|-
CSAREVAGVFLHEQFF
TGCAGTGCTAGAGAGGTAGCGGGAGTTTTCTTACATGAGCAGTTCTTC
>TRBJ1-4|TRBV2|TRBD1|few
CASSPTTGVYLGEKLFF
TGTGCCAGCAGCCCGACCACAGGGGTATACTTGGGTGAAAAACTGTTTTTT
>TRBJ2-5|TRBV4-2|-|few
CASSQEPGSRGVTQYF
TGTGCCAGCAGCCAAGAGCCCGGGTCCCGCGGGGTGACCCAGTACTTC
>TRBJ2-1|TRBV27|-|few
CASSLRVAGSSYNEQFF
TGTGCCAGCAGTTTAAGGGTGGCGGGGAGCTCCTACAATGAGCAGTTCTTC
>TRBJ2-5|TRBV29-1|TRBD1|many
CSGRQGPQETQYF
TGCAGCGGCCGACAGGGGCCGCAAGAGACCCAGTACTTC
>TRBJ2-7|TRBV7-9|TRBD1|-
CASSLSGTGFDEQYF
TGTGCCAGCAGCTTAAGCGGGACAGGGTTTGACGAGCAGTACTTC
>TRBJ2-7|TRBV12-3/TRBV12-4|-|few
CASRRGLASYEQYF
TGTGCCAGCAGGCGGGGTTTGGCGTCGTACGAGCAGTACTTC
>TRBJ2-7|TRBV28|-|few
CASSAPGQAAYEQYF
TGTGCCAGCAGCGCCCCTGGGCAGGCGGCCTACGAGCAGTACTTC